This is a list of T cell receptor beta chains from one sample in a study of blood T cells in healthy people across ages. TCRdb fed the 5' RACE reads into MiXCR, producing one record per CDR3 protein. The sample lists 1.5 million or so distinct CDR3 sequences; around 39% were seen once. Sample: blood. All receptors derive from a woman under 30 in good health. The CDR3 runs from the conserved cysteine through the conserved F or W. The order of the fields is clone size, J gene, V gene, D gene, CDR3 DNA, CDR3 protein. A D gene is named only where the DNA matches it firmly. Expanded clones get a size class; other rows say once, few or many, or leave the size out.

NA | TRBJ2-1 | TRBV20-1 | TRBD2 | TGCAGTGCTAGAGAATATTCTAGCGGGAGCGACAATGAGCAGTTCTTC | CSAREYSSGSDNEQFF
NA | TRBJ2-7 | TRBV9 | TRBD1 | TGTGCCAGCAGCTTAGACGGGACAGGGCAACCCTACGAGCAGTACTTC | CASSLDGTGQPYEQYF
NA | TRBJ2-7 | TRBV29-1 | NA | TGCAGCTTCGCTCTCGGAACTAGTGCTGGAAATGAGCAGTACTTC | CSFALGTSAGNEQYF
NA | TRBJ1-2 | TRBV7-8 | NA | TGTGCCAGCTCACCACCGTACGGCAGGGGTGCCGACTATGGCTACACCTTC | CASSPPYGRGADYGYTF
few | TRBJ1-1 | TRBV2 | TRBD1 | TGTGCCAGCAGTAGACAGGGTCTAATGAACACTGAAGCTTTCTTT | CASSRQGLMNTEAFF
NA | TRBJ1-2 | TRBV15 | NA | TGTGCCACCAGCAGAGATTACGAGAAATCGACAGTGGTTAACTATGGCTACACCTTC | CATSRDYEKSTVVNYGYTF
NA | TRBJ1-2 | TRBV9 | NA | TGTGCCAGCAGCTTAGGTCGGCAGATTGATGGCTACACCTTC | CASSLGRQIDGYTF
NA | TRBJ2-1 | TRBV27 | TRBD2 | TGTGCCAGCAGTTTATCTGGGACTAGCGGGAGTGGCTACAATGAGCAGTTCTTC | CASSLSGTSGSGYNEQFF
few | TRBJ2-5 | TRBV3-1 | NA | TGTGCCAGCAGCCAAGAACATCTTAAATACCAAGAGACCCAGTACTTC | CASSQEHLKYQETQYF
NA | TRBJ2-5 | TRBV6-6 | NA | TGTGCCAGCAGTTTGGAGCCGACCCAGTACTTC | CASSLEPTQYF
NA | TRBJ2-2 | TRBV4-1 | TRBD2 | TGCGCCAGCAGCCCACCGGGACTAGCGGGGAGACAAGATAACACCGGGGAGCTGTTTTTT | CASSPPGLAGRQDNTGELFF
once | TRBJ2-1 | TRBV6-1 | NA | TGTGCCGGGGGAAACGGCCTAGCCTACAATAAGCAGTTCTTC | CAGGNGLAYNKQFF
NA | TRBJ2-3 | TRBV10-3 | NA | TGTGCCATCAGTGATGACGTGTGGTTTAATACGCAGTATTTT | CAISDDVWFNTQYF
NA | TRBJ1-6 | TRBV27 | NA | TGTGCCAGCAGTTTTCATAGGTCGGATTCACCCCTCCACTTT | CASSFHRSDSPLHF
few | TRBJ2-3 | TRBV7-3 | TRBD1 | TGTGCCAGCAGCCTAGGGACGGGGGCAGGGGGCACGCAGTATTTT | CASSLGTGAGGTQYF
many | TRBJ1-2 | TRBV12-3/TRBV12-4 | NA | TGTGCCAGCAGTCCCGGATCCGGGCCTGACTATGGCTACACCTTC | CASSPGSGPDYGYTF
NA | TRBJ2-7 | TRBV2 | TRBD1 | TGTGCCAGTCGGGACAGGAATCGCGACGAGCAGTACTTC | CASRDRNRDEQYF
NA | TRBJ2-3 | TRBV6-6 | NA | TGTGCCGCCCGACCCTCACTAGCAGTTGACACAGATACGCAGTATTTT | CAARPSLAVDTDTQYF
NA | TRBJ2-1 | TRBV12-5 | TRBD1 | TGTGCTAGTGTTTTCTCCGGGACAGGGCCTACCAATGAGCAGTTCTTC | CASVFSGTGPTNEQFF
NA | TRBJ2-7 | TRBV20-1 | NA | TGCAGTGCTAGATCCAGGACCTCCGGGGACGAGCAGTACTTC | CSARSRTSGDEQYF
few | TRBJ1-2 | TRBV2 | NA | TGTGCCGGCCTAAAAAATGGCTACACCTTC | CAGLKNGYTF
NA | TRBJ2-7 | TRBV9 | NA | TGTGCCAGCAGCGTAGGTTGGGGGGAGCAGTACTTC | CASSVGWGEQYF
NA | TRBJ1-2 | TRBV4-1 | NA | TGCGCCAGCAGCCAGTCGGAAGGGATCAGAGGCTACACCTTC | CASSQSEGIRGYTF
NA | TRBJ2-1 | TRBV12-3/TRBV12-4 | NA | TGTGCCAGCACAGGGGGGGCGGGCTACAATGAGCAGTTCTTC | CASTGGAGYNEQFF
few | TRBJ2-5 | TRBV10-3 | NA | TGTGCCATCAGTGAGGGACAGCGACAAGAGACCCAGTACTTC | CAISEGQRQETQYF
NA | TRBJ2-4 | TRBV14 | NA | TGTGCCAGCAGCCAAGTGAGCAGCAACATTCAGTACTTC | CASSQVSSNIQYF
few | TRBJ2-3 | TRBV10-3 | NA | TGTGCCATCAGCCCCGTGGCAGGGTATTCAGATACGCAGTATTTT | CAISPVAGYSDTQYF
NA | TRBJ2-7 | TRBV10-3 | TRBD2 | TGTGCCATCGGGACTAGCGGAGTTCTCGATGAGCAGTACTTC | CAIGTSGVLDEQYF
NA | TRBJ2-6 | TRBV20-1 | TRBD2 | TGCAGTGCTTTCCCCCGGGACGGGGGGGTAGCTGGGGCCAACGTCCTGACTTTC | CSAFPRDGGVAGANVLTF
NA | TRBJ2-4 | TRBV20-1 | TRBD1 | TGCAGTGCTAGAGACCTCACGGACAGGGGAGGTCCTTACATTCAGTACTTC | CSARDLTDRGGPYIQYF
NA | TRBJ1-1 | TRBV6-5 | TRBD1 | TGTGCCAGCAGTTACCCCATCAGACAGGGGGCCGGGAACACTGAAGCTTTCTTT | CASSYPIRQGAGNTEAFF
NA | TRBJ2-5 | TRBV3-1 | NA | TGTGCCAGCAGAGGAGGAGGAGGTGGGACCCAGTACTTC | CASRGGGGGTQYF
few | TRBJ2-7 | TRBV11-2 | TRBD2 | TGTGCCAGCAGCCCAACTAGCGGGGACACCTACGAGCAGTACTTC | CASSPTSGDTYEQYF
NA | TRBJ1-2 | TRBV30 | NA | TGTGCCTGGACCATTCAAGGGAACATGTATGGCTACACCTTC | CAWTIQGNMYGYTF
NA | TRBJ2-7 | TRBV25-1 | NA | TGTGCCAGCAGTGATAAGGGGGCCTACGAGCAGTACTTC | CASSDKGAYEQYF
NA | TRBJ2-5 | TRBV7-2 | NA | TGTGCCAGCGGTCTACGGGCCCTAAAAGAGACCCAGTACTTC | CASGLRALKETQYF
NA | TRBJ2-7 | TRBV20-1 | NA | TGCAGTGCTAGAGATCAATGGGGCGGGGTTCCCTACGAGCAGTACTTC | CSARDQWGGVPYEQYF
NA | TRBJ2-1 | TRBV20-1 | TRBD1 | TGCAGTGCCTGGGACAGGGGCTGGAATGAGCAGTTCTTC | CSAWDRGWNEQFF
few | TRBJ1-5 | TRBV4-1 | NA | TGCGCCAGCAGCCAAGCGACGGATCAGCCCCAGCATTTT | CASSQATDQPQHF
many | TRBJ2-1 | TRBV9 | TRBD2 | TGTGCCAGCAGCGTACTGGGGCGGGGGGCCTACAATGAGCAGTTCTTC | CASSVLGRGAYNEQFF
NA | TRBJ1-5 | TRBV6-5 | NA | TGTGCCAGCAGTTACTCAGACGGGAGCCAGCCCCAGCATTTT | CASSYSDGSQPQHF
few | TRBJ2-7 | TRBV25-1 | NA | TGTGCCAGCTCCGGAGGGGCTGGCGAGCAGTACTTC | CASSGGAGEQYF
few | TRBJ1-2 | TRBV6-5 | NA | TGTGCCAGCAGTTATAGTCTTGATCCTCCCCCCGAGACTCTTGGCTATGGCTACACCTTC | CASSYSLDPPPETLGYGYTF
few | TRBJ2-5 | TRBV5-5 | TRBD1 | TGTGCCAGCAGCCTAGGACAGGGGGCAGGTCAAGAGACCCAGTACTTT | CASSLGQGAGQETQYF
many | TRBJ2-3 | TRBV6-1 | NA | TGTGCCAGCAGTGAAGCGATGTGGGATACGCAGTATTTT | CASSEAMWDTQYF
NA | TRBJ2-3 | TRBV7-9 | NA | TGTGCCAGCAGCCGCACCCGGACAGAAGGCACAGATACGCAGTATTTT | CASSRTRTEGTDTQYF
NA | TRBJ2-7 | TRBV9 | NA | TGTGCCAGCAGCGACAGTGATACCTACGAGCAGTACTTC | CASSDSDTYEQYF
NA | TRBJ2-3 | TRBV3-1 | TRBD2 | TGTGCCAGCAGCCAAGAAGCGGGGATGGGGACGCAGTATTTT | CASSQEAGMGTQYF
few | TRBJ2-5 | TRBV12-3/TRBV12-4 | NA | TGTGCCAGCAGTTTTGACGTGGAGACCCAGTACTTC | CASSFDVETQYF
NA | TRBJ2-1 | TRBV29-1 | NA | TGCAGCGTAGGGACGGGGATCAGCGAGCAGTTCTTC | CSVGTGISEQFF
few | TRBJ2-1 | TRBV9 | NA | TGTGCCAGCAGCGTGGGGCGAGGGGTCCATGAGCAGTTCTTC | CASSVGRGVHEQFF
NA | TRBJ1-1 | TRBV20-1 | NA | TGCAGTGCTAAACCAACCGACGGGGCAGAAGCTTTCTTT | CSAKPTDGAEAFF
few | TRBJ2-7 | TRBV20-1 | TRBD2 | TGCAGCGAGGGCTCATTTAGCGGGAGGCCCGCCGGGGCCTACGAGCAGTACTTC | CSEGSFSGRPAGAYEQYF
few | TRBJ2-1 | TRBV2 | TRBD2 | TGTGCCAGCATTTCTAGCGGGAGTTATGAGCAGTTCTTC | CASISSGSYEQFF